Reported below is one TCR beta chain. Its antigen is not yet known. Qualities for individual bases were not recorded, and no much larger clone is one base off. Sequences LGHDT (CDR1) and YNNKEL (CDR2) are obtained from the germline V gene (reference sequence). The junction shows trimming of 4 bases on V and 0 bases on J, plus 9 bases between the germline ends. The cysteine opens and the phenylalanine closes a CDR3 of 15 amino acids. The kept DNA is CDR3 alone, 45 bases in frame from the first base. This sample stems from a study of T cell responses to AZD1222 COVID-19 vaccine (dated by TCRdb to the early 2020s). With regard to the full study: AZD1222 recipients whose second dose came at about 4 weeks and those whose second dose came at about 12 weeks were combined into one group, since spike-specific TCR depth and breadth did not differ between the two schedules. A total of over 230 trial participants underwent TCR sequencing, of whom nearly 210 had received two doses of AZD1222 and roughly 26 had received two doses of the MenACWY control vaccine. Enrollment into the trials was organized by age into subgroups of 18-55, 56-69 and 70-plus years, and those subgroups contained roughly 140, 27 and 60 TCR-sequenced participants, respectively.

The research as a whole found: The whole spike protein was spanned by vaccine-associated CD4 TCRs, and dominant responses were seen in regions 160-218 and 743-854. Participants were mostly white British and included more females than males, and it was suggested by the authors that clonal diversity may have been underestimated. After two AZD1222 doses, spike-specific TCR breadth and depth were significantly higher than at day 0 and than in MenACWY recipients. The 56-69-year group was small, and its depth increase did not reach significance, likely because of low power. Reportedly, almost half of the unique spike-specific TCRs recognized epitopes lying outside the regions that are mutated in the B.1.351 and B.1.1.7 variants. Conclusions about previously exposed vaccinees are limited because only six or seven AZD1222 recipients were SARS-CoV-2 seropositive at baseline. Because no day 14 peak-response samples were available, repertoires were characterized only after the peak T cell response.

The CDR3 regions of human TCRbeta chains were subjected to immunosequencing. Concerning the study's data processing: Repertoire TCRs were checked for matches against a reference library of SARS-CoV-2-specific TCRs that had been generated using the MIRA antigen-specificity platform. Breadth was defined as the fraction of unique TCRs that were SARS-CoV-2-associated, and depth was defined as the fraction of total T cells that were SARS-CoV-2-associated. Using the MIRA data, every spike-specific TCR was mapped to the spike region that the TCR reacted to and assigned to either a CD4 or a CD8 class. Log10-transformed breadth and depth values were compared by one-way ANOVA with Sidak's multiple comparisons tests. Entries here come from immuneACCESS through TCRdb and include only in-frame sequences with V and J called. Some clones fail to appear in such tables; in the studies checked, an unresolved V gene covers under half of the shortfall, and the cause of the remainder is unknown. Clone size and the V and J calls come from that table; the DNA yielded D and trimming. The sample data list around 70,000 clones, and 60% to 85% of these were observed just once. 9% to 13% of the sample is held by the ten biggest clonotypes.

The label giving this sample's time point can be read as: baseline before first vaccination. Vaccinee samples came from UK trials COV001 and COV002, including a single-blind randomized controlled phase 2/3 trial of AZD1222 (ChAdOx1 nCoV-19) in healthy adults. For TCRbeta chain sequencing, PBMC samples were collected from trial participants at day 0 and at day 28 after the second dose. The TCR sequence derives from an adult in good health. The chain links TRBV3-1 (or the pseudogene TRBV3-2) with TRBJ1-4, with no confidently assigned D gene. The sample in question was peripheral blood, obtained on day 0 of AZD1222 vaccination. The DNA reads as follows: TGTGCCAGCAGCCTAACGTCATCAACTAATGAAAAACTGTTTTTT. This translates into CASSLTSSTNEKLFF.